This T cell receptor beta chain was found in a study of blood T cell repertoires in COVID-19. In the study overall: Specimens from acute and convalescent COVID-19 originated in the United States, Italy and Spain. T cells, B-cell-depleted T cells, or PBMCs supplied cDNA or gDNA.

Under the authors' procedure: Nucleated cell counts were estimated from reference gene primer amplification. Data came from immunoSEQ multiplex PCR; TCRdb stores just in-frame clones and leaves some out. The V and J calls and clone size are taken from that table; D and trimming were inferred from the DNA. The table records 200,000 to 300,000 clones, more than 75% of them present only once. All recovered Cohort 3 donors got two negative PCRs, got clearance, or saw symptom resolution. Between the trimmed V and J ends, which lost 2 bases and 2 bases, there was a span of 5 bases. CDR3 size: 13 residues. Germline values: CDR1 SGHTA, CDR2 FQGNSA.

Sequenced sample: PBMCs or T cells enriched from blood (not recorded which). The sequence came from a woman aged 45-60 years who had recovered from COVID-19. This rearrangement joins TRBV7-2 to TRBJ2-3; D gene unclear. CDR3 sequence: CASSLSITDTQYF. DNA for the CDR3: TGTGCCAGCAGCTTAAGCATCACAGATACGCAGTATTTT.